These 6 T cell receptor beta chains were sequenced from one sample in a study of CD8+ T cells in alopecia areata. RNA was extracted and reverse transcribed into cDNA as the sequencing template. Sequencing used immunoSEQ multiplex PCR; TCRdb keeps in-frame clones, though not all of them. The sample records more than 200,000 clones, 67% being singletons. The specimen was CD4+ T cells sorted from blood, collected at week 0. These receptor sequences come from a human donor with alopecia areata.

This clone has only a few counts. The DNA is left out, because the CDR3 cannot be placed on it with certainty; the CDR3 is given as TCRdb lists it. This chain uses TRBV11-2 with TRBJ2-7; the table's D call, TRBD1, was not checked against the DNA. Germline loops: CDR1 SGHAT, CDR2 FQNNGV. The CDR3 numbers 13 amino acids, ends counted. The CDR3 spells CASSFGQGTTIFF.

The CDR3 coding sequence is TGTGCCAGCAGTTCTTATTGGTCCACAGATACGCAGTATTTT. This codes for CASSSYWSTDTQYF. The chain combines TRBV5-6 with TRBJ2-3; D call uncertain. The V gene lost 5 bases and the J gene lost 2 bases, with 12 bases spanning the gap. Germline loops: CDR1 SGHDT, CDR2 YYEEEE. The CDR3 sequence is 14 residues long.

The rearrangement links TRBV7-9 to TRBJ2-5; 9 positions agree with TRBD2. Germline values: CDR1 SEHNR, CDR2 FQNEAQ (reference sequence). V shed 1 base and J 5 bases; nucleotides not matched to a gene: 11. This CDR3 has 17 residues. The CDR3, as DNA: TGTGCCAGCAGCTTAGGGACTAGCGCTTCCCTGGGGGAGACCCAGTACTTC. Protein product: CASSLGTSASLGETQYF.

V gene TRBV5-1 combines with J gene TRBJ1-6; D is unclear. Deletions cut 0 bases from V and 13 bases from J, with 8 bases between. This CDR3 has 12 residues. Germline CDR1 and CDR2: SGHRS and YFSETQ. CDR3 in amino acids: CASSLDLGPLHF. The CDR3 bases are TGCGCCAGCAGCTTGGATCTCGGCCCCCTCCACTTT.

This rearrangement joins TRBV25-1 to TRBJ2-2; 7 bases align to TRBD1. Germline loops: CDR1 MGHDK, CDR2 SYGVNS. The CDR3 runs 14 residues. V shed 8 bases, J shed 0 bases, and the junction held 3 bases outside the gene matches. The CDR3 DNA reads as TGTGCCAGCCGAGACAGGGCGAACACCGGGGAGCTGTTTTTT. Translating gives CASRDRANTGELFF.

CDR3 DNA sequence: TGTGCCTCCGGGACTAGCGGGGGTATGACAGATACGCAGTATTTT. Amino acid sequence: CASGTSGGMTDTQYF. V and J are TRBV30 and TRBJ2-3; the match to TRBD2 covers 14 bases. Germline CDR1 reads GTSNPN; CDR2 reads SVGIG (reference sequence). The junction had 6 bases not matched to a gene; V was cut back by 7 bases and J by 3 bases. This CDR3 comprises 15 residues.